These 31 T cell receptor beta chains were all obtained from the same sample, sequenced in a study of cytomegalovirus exposure and HLA in healthy donors. 60 Vbeta and 13 Jbeta primers were used in PCR. Clones were sequenced by immunoSEQ multiplex PCR, and TCRdb holds only the in-frame ones, with some missing. The sample yields 100,000 to 150,000 clones, 75% to 90% seen once. Sequenced material: PBMCs. The origin of the receptors is a female donor in good health and CMV-seropositive.

This clone was detected once. The chain is built from TRBV9 and TRBJ1-2; 10 bases line up with TRBD1. Germline lookup yields CDR1 SGDLS and CDR2 YYNGEE. V lost 3 bases to trimming and J lost 3 bases; unmatched junction nucleotides: 2. The CDR3 is 14 residues long. The CDR3 coding sequence is TGTGCCAGCAGCGGGGACAGGGGAGACTATGGCTACACCTTC. Its protein product is CASSGDRGDYGYTF.

The CDR3 DNA reads TGTGCCTGGGGACGACAGGGAGCCGATACGCAGTATTTT. Protein sequence: CAWGRQGADTQYF. The chain has TRBV30 and TRBJ2-3; 7 bases map to TRBD1. The germline V gene has CDR1 GTSNPN and CDR2 SVGIG (reference sequence). The ends lost 5 bases at V and 6 bases at J; junction bases unmatched: 8. This CDR3 contains 13 residues.

This chain connects TRBV7-8 to TRBJ2-7, with D unclear. This CDR3 region has 14 residues. V lost 1 base and J 0 bases, leaving 7 bases between the germline ends. Germline CDR1 reads SGHVS; CDR2 reads FQNEAQ. The chain's CDR3 is CASSLGHDSYEQYF. DNA for the CDR3: TGTGCCAGCAGCTTAGGGCATGACTCCTACGAGCAGTACTTC. Full variable domain (missing parts from reference TRBV7-8 and TRBJ2-7): GAGVSQSPRYKVAKRGQDVALRCDPISGHVSLFWYQQALGQGPEFLTYFQNEAQLDKSGLPSDRFFAERPEGSVSTLKIQRTQQEDSAVYLCASSLGHDSYEQYFGPGTRLTVT.

The V gene is TRBV4-2, the J gene TRBJ1-3; D remains unclear. The germline V and J ends were trimmed by 0 bases and 0 bases, with 3 bases remaining between them. Germline V lookup: CDR1 LGHNA, CDR2 YNFKEQ. This CDR3 is built from 14 residues. CDR3 residues: CASSQELSGNTIYF. CDR3 sequence (DNA): TGTGCCAGCAGCCAAGAACTCTCTGGAAACACCATATATTTT.

This chain links TRBV18 with TRBJ2-1; tentatively, D is TRBD2 (5 bases). From germline, CDR1 is KGHSH and CDR2 LQKENI. The CDR3 extends over 19 amino acids. V lost 3 bases to trimming and J lost 0 bases, with 21 bases between them. The CDR3 nucleotides are TGTGCCAGCTCACCTCCTTCGGGGTCTCGATCCCTCTCCTACAATGAGCAGTTCTTC. It specifies CASSPPSGSRSLSYNEQFF.

The chain is built from TRBV5-1 and TRBJ2-3, with 7 bases fitting TRBD1. Trimming cost V 4 bases and J 0 bases; bases outside gene matches: 5. The CDR3 runs to 15 residues. Looked up from germline, CDR1 is SGHRS and CDR2 is YFSETQ. The CDR3 here is CASSPGQASTDTQYF. CDR3 bases: TGCGCCAGCAGCCCTGGACAGGCCAGCACAGATACGCAGTATTTT.

This sequence joins TRBV2 and TRBJ2-2; no clear D. The germline V and J ends were trimmed by 5 bases and 8 bases, with 15 bases remaining between them. This CDR3 is built from 14 residues. CDR1 SNHLY and CDR2 FYNNEI come from the germline V gene. For the CDR3, the DNA is TGTGCCAGCAGTTTAGCACTACCTACGGGGGAGCTGTTTTTT. It is translated as CASSLALPTGELFF.

The V gene is TRBV14, the J gene TRBJ2-1; 9 bases match TRBD2. The CDR3 has 16 residues. Germline loops: CDR1 SGHDN, CDR2 FVKESK. V trimming: 1 base; J trimming: 9 bases; junction bases outside the gene matches: 10. DNA of the CDR3: TGTGCCAGCAGCCAAGTAGGGGGACTAGCTTCTGGTGAGCAGTTCTTC. It yields the protein CASSQVGGLASGEQFF. Full variable domain (remainder filled in from reference TRBV14 and TRBJ2-1): EAGVTQFPSHSVIEKGQTVTLRCDPISGHDNLYWYRRVMGKEIKFLLHFVKESKQDESGMPNNRFLAERTGGTYSTLKVQPAELEDSGVYFCASSQVGGLASGEQFFGPGTRLTVL.

The chain combines TRBV30 with TRBJ1-2; 9 bases fit TRBD1. V dropped 0 bases and J dropped 8; count of bases not matched to a gene: 10. Germline CDR1 GTSNPN, CDR2 SVGIG (reference sequence). The CDR3 spans 15 residues. The chain's CDR3 is CAWSVKGQGFRGYTF. As DNA, the CDR3 is TGTGCCTGGAGTGTAAAAGGACAGGGGTTCCGCGGCTACACCTTC.

As concerns this clone: At one end, the junction sequence differs from germline, possibly due to a read error. V is TRBV7-9 and J is TRBJ1-2, with D possibly being TRBD1 (5 bases). There are 12 residues in the CDR3. Germline loops: CDR1 SEHNR, CDR2 FQNEAQ (reference sequence). CDR3 DNA sequence: TGTTCCAGCAGCTTAGATAGGGGTTTCTACACCTTC. This translates into CSSSLDRGFYTF.

This rearrangement joins TRBV30 to TRBJ1-2; D ambiguous. CDR3 size: 15 residues. Germline V gene sequence: CDR1 GTSNPN, CDR2 SVGIG (reference sequence). V lost 2 bases, J lost 0 bases, and 13 bases lay in between. CDR3 in amino acids: CAWSISGATNYGYTF. The CDR3 region has the DNA TGTGCCTGGAGTATATCAGGTGCGACTAACTATGGCTACACCTTC.

The chain's CDR3 is CASSQTGRGGRTDTQYF. The CDR3 bases are TGCGCCAGCAGCCAAACCGGGAGGGGGGGCCGGACAGATACGCAGTATTTT. This chain joins TRBV4-3 and TRBJ2-3, with 8 bases that match TRBD2. CDR1 and CDR2 (germline): LGHNA, YSLEER. The CDR3 has 17 residues. Trimming at V came to 2 bases and at J to 3 bases, leaving 10 bases not matched to a gene.

This chain joins TRBV30 and TRBJ2-1, with 9 positions matching TRBD1. This CDR3 has 12 amino acids. Germline V gene lookup returns CDR1 GTSNPN and CDR2 SVGIG (reference sequence). V shed 5 bases and J 7 bases; nucleotides not matched to a gene: 3. As DNA, the CDR3 is TGTGCCTGGGAACAGGGGGCTAATGAGCAGTTCTTC. As protein: CAWEQGANEQFF.

This clone was seen just once. CDR3 loop: CASSGTVTGELFF. The CDR3 DNA is TGCGCCAGCAGCGGAACAGTCACCGGGGAGCTGTTTTTT. The chain joins TRBV5-1 to TRBJ2-2; D remains unclear. The CDR3 runs 13 residues. V lost 4 bases and J lost 4, with 8 bases in between. In germline, CDR1 is SGHRS, CDR2 YFSETQ.

V is TRBV7-2 and J is TRBJ2-7; D is perhaps TRBD2 (5 bases). V was clipped by 0 bases and J by 0 bases, with 6 bases between them. Germline V CDR1 and CDR2: SGHTA, FQGNSA. The CDR3 sequence is 14 residues long. The CDR3 coding sequence is TGTGCCAGCAGCTTAGCGCGGGTCTCCTACGAGCAGTACTTC. It specifies CASSLARVSYEQYF.

V and J are TRBV27 and TRBJ2-7; weak D call: TRBD1 (6 bases). V lost 1 base and J 6 bases, leaving 19 bases between the germline ends. CDR1 is MNHEY and CDR2 is SMNVEV in the germline V gene (reference sequence). This CDR3 contains 16 residues. In DNA, the CDR3 is TGTGCCAGCAGTTTATTTGCAGGGGCCCGAACCCTCGAGCAGTACTTC. Its translation: CASSLFAGARTLEQYF.

Only one count was recorded for this clone. This chain joins TRBV10-3 and TRBJ1-4; D is ambiguous. CDR1 is ENHRY and CDR2 is SYGVKD in the germline V gene. Trimming took off 4 bases at V and 6 bases at J, with 18 bases between the two ends. This CDR3 is 16 amino acids long. The CDR3 DNA reads as TGTGCCATCAGTGTACCCCCGGGTCCCCCCCATGAAAAACTGTTTTTT. Protein sequence: CAISVPPGPPHEKLFF.

The chain uses TRBV11-1 and TRBJ1-1; 8 bases agree with TRBD1. Germline CDR1 SGHAT, CDR2 FQDESV (reference sequence). V was clipped by 1 base and J by 7 bases; unmatched bases: 5. The CDR3 consists of 14 residues. CDR3 sequence: CASSLVGQVLEAFF. The CDR3 region has the DNA TGTGCCAGCAGCTTAGTGGGACAGGTTCTTGAAGCTTTCTTT.

This chain connects TRBV14 to TRBJ2-7; TRBD1 aligns across 8 bases. Unmatched junction bases numbered 9, after V lost 5 bases and J lost 0 bases. CDR3 length equals 16 residues. From germline, CDR1 is SGHDN and CDR2 FVKESK. CDR3 sequence reads: CASSSRQGSYSYEQYF. Written as DNA, the CDR3 is TGTGCCAGCAGCTCTCGACAGGGGTCCTACTCCTACGAGCAGTACTTC.

The V gene is TRBV9, the J gene TRBJ2-1, with a weak D call TRBD1 (6 bases). Germline V gene lookup returns CDR1 SGDLS and CDR2 YYNGEE. Trimming took off 3 bases at V and 9 bases at J, with 19 bases between the two ends. The CDR3 covers 15 residues. For the CDR3, the DNA is TGTGCCAGCAGCGAACAGGGATCTCGTGGGAGTGAGCAGTTCTTC. Translated, it gives CASSEQGSRGSEQFF.

This clone was seen just once. V usage is TRBV21-1 and J usage is TRBJ1-1. TRBV21-1 is marked as a pseudogene. The CDR3 totals 14 residues. In nucleotides, the CDR3 is TGTGCCAGCAGCAGTGAGCTGGTGAACACTGAAGCTTTCTTT. Protein sequence: CASSSELVNTEAFF.

The chain has TRBV19 and TRBJ1-1; no firm D call. Germline CDR1 reads LNHDA; CDR2 reads SQIVND (reference sequence). This CDR3 is 13 amino acids long. Trimming pared 6 bases from V and 0 bases from J, leaving 8 bases between. Here the CDR3 DNA reads TGTGCCAGTAGGAACCTAATGAACACTGAAGCTTTCTTT. The encoded protein is CASRNLMNTEAFF.

The chain carries TRBV11-2 and TRBJ1-1; D perhaps matches TRBD1 (5 bases). The germline V gene encodes CDR1 SGHAT and CDR2 FQNNGV. V shed 4 bases and J shed 2 bases, with 17 bases lying between them. This CDR3 region has 16 residues. CDR3 in amino acids: CASSSFGGGSNTEAFF. As DNA, the CDR3 is TGTGCCAGCAGCTCCTTCGGTGGGGGGAGCAACACTGAAGCTTTCTTT.

J is TRBJ2-5 and V is TRBV19; TRBD1 aligns across 8 bases. Germline V gives CDR1 LNHDA, CDR2 SQIVND (reference sequence). Losses at the gene ends were 3 bases for V and 2 bases for J; bases not matched to a gene: 8. The CDR3 is 16 amino acids. The CDR3 DNA follows: TGTGCCAGTAGTATTGGTGACAGGGGAATTCAAGAGACCCAGTACTTC. As protein: CASSIGDRGIQETQYF.

The chain carries TRBV5-1 and TRBJ1-1; 11 nucleotides align to TRBD1. CDR1 is SGHRS, CDR2 YFSETQ, per germline. The CDR3 is 16 residues long. V lost 3 bases, J lost 3 bases, and 7 bases stayed unmatched. The DNA for the CDR3 is TGCGCCAGCAGCTACGGACAGGGGGCGTCAGACACTGAAGCTTTCTTT. It encodes CASSYGQGASDTEAFF.

V usage is TRBV13 and J usage is TRBJ2-7; TRBD2 agrees at 9 bases. In germline, CDR1 is PRHDT, CDR2 FYEKMQ (reference sequence). The CDR3 spans 17 residues. The trim removed 4 bases at V and 3 bases at J, leaving 13 bases unmatched. This chain's CDR3 is CASSSEGRAGGSYEQYF. CDR3 bases: TGTGCCAGCAGCTCAGAGGGACGAGCGGGGGGAAGCTACGAGCAGTACTTC.

The gene calls are TRBV5-5 and TRBJ2-7, with D possibly matching TRBD2 (5 bases). Germline assignment: CDR1 SGHKS and CDR2 YYEKEE (reference sequence). The CDR3 totals 12 residues. Trimming cost V 3 bases and J 2 bases, with 6 bases left between them. Here the CDR3 reads CASSSGAYEQYF. Here the CDR3 DNA reads TGTGCCAGCAGCTCCGGGGCCTACGAGCAGTACTTC. Drawing the rest from reference TRBV5-5 and TRBJ2-7, the complete variable domain is DAGVTQSPTHLIKTRGQQVTLRCSPISGHKSVSWYQQVLGQGPQFIFQYYEKEERGRGNFPDRFSARQFPNYSSELNVNALLLGDSALYLCASSSGAYEQYFGPGTRLTVT.

This clone was counted a few times. The chain carries TRBV4-1 and TRBJ1-1; D is undetermined. Germline CDR1 MGHRA, CDR2 YSYEKL. Deletions cut 0 bases from V and 1 base from J, with 6 bases between. The CDR3 sequence is 14 residues long. The CDR3 reads CASSQEEGNTEAFF. CDR3 bases: TGCGCCAGCAGCCAAGAAGAGGGGAACACTGAAGCTTTCTTT.

The CDR3 here is CASSPEVGGYEQYF. CDR3 nucleotides: TGTGCCAGCTCACCAGAGGTAGGCGGCTACGAGCAGTACTTC. This chain links TRBV18 with TRBJ2-7; D is uncertain. The CDR3 totals 14 residues. Germline V gene lookup returns CDR1 KGHSH and CDR2 LQKENI. V dropped 2 bases and J dropped 3 bases, with 11 bases sitting between them.

This clone was seen a handful of times. A junction end diverges from the germline sequence, so it may reflect a read error. The genes are TRBV6-1 and TRBJ1-5; no firm D call. This CDR3 has 17 amino acids. CDR1 is MNHNS, CDR2 SASEGT, per germline. CDR3 DNA: TGTGCCAGCAGCGAAGAACGCCTGGGAGATAGCAATCAGCCCCAGCATTTT. Protein: CASSEERLGDSNQPQHF.

The gene calls are TRBV25-1 and TRBJ1-1; tentative D call: TRBD1 (5 bases). Germline V gene sequence: CDR1 MGHDK, CDR2 SYGVNS. Trimming pared 3 bases from V and 5 bases from J, leaving 16 bases between. The CDR3 extends over 15 amino acids. CDR3 DNA sequence: TGTGCCAGCAGTGACTCGGGCAGGGCGAGGACTGAAGCTTTCTTT. Protein sequence: CASSDSGRARTEAFF.